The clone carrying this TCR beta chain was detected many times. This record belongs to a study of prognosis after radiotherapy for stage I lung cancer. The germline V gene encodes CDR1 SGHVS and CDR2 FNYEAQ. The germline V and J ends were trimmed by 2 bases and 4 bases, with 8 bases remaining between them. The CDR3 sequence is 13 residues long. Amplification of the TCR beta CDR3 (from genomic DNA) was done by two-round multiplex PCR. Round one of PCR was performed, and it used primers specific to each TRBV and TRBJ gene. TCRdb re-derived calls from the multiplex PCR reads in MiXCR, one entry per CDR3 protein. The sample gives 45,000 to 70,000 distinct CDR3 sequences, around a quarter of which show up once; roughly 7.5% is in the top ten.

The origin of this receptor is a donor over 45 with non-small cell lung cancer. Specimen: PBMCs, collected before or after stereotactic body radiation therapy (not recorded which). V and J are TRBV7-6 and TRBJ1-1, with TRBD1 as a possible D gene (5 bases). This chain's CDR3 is CASSLLGGTEAFF. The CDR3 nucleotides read TGTGCCAGCAGCTTATTGGGGGGCACTGAAGCTTTCTTT.